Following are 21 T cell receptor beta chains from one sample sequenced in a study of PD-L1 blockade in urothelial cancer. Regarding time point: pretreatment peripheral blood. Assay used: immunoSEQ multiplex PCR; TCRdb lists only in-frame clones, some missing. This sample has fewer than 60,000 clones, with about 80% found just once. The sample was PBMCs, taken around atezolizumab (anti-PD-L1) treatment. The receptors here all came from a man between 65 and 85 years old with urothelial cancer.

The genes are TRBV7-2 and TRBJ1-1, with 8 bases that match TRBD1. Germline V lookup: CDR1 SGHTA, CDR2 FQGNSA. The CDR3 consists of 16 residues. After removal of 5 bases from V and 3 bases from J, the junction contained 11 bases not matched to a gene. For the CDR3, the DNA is TGTGCCAGCAGCGTCGGACAGGGACGAGGGGACACTGAAGCTTTCTTT. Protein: CASSVGQGRGDTEAFF.

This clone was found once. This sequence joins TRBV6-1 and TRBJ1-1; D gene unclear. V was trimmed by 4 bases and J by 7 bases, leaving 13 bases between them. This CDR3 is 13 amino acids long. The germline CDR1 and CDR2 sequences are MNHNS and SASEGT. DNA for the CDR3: TGTGCCAGCAGTGTAGAGAAAGCCGGTGAAGCTTTCTTT. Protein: CASSVEKAGEAFF.

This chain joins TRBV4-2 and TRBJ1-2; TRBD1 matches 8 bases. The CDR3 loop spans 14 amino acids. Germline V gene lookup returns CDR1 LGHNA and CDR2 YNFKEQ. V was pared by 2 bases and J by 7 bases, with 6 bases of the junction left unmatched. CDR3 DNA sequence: TGTGCCAGCAGCCAACCGACAGGGGAGGGTGGCTACACCTTC. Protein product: CASSQPTGEGGYTF.

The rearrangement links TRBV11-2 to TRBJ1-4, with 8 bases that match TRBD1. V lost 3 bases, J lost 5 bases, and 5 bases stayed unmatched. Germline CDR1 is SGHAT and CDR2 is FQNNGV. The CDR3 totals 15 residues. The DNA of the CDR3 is TGTGCCAGCAGCTTCGGGACAGGTATCAATGAAAAACTGTTTTTT. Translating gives CASSFGTGINEKLFF.

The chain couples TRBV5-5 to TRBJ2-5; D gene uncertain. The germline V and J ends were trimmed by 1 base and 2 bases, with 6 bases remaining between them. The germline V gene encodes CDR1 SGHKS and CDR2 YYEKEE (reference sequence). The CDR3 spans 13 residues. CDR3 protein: CASSLFPQETQYF. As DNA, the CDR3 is TGTGCCAGCAGCTTGTTCCCGCAAGAGACCCAGTACTTC.

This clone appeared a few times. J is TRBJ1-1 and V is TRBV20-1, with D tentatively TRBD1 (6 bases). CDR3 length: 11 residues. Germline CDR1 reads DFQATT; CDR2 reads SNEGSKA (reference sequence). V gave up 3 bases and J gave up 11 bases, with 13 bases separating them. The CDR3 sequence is CSASQEGGAFF. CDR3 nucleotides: TGCAGTGCTAGTCAAGAGGGGGGGGCTTTCTTT.

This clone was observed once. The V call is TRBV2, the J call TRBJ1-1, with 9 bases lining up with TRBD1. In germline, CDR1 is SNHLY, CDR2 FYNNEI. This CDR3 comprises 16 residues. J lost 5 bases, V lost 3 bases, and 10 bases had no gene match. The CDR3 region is CASSDATGGSRTEAFF. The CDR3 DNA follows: TGTGCCAGCAGTGATGCGACAGGGGGAAGTAGGACTGAAGCTTTCTTT.

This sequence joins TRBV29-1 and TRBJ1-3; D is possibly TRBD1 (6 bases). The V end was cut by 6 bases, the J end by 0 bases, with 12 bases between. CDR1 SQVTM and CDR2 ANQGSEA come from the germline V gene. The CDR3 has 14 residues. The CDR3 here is CSVGHLSSGNTIYF. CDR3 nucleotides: TGCAGCGTGGGACACCTGAGCTCTGGAAACACCATATATTTT.

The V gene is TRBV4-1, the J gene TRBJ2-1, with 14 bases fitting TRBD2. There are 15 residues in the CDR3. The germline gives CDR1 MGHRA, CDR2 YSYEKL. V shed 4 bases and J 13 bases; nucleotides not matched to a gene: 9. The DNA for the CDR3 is TGCGCCAGCAGCCTCCGACTAGCGGGGGGGCGGGAACAGTTCTTC. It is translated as CASSLRLAGGREQFF.

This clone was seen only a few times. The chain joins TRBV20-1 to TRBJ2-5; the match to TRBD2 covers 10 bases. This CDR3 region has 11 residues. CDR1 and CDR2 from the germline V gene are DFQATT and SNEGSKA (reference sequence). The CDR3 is CSSAGGETQYF. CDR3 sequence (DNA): TGCAGCTCAGCGGGGGGGGAGACCCAGTACTTC.

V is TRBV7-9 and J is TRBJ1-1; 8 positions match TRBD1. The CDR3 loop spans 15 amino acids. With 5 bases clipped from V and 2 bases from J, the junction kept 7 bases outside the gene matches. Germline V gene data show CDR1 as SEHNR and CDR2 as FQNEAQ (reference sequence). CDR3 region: CASSQDRGLNTEAFF. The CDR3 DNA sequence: TGTGCCAGCAGCCAAGACAGGGGCCTTAACACTGAAGCTTTCTTT. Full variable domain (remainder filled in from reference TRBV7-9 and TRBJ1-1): DTGVSQNPRHKITKRGQNVTFRCDPISEHNRLYWYRQTLGQGPEFLTYFQNEAQLEKSRLLSDRFSAERPKGSFSTLEIQRTEQGDSAMYLCASSQDRGLNTEAFFGQGTRLTVV.

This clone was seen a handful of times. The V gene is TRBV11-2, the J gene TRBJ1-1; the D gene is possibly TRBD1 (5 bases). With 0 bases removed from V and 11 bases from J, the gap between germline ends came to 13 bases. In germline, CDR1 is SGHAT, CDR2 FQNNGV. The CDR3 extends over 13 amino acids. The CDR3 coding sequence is TGTGCCAGCAGCTTAGATCGGGGGGTAGACGCTTTCTTT. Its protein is CASSLDRGVDAFF.

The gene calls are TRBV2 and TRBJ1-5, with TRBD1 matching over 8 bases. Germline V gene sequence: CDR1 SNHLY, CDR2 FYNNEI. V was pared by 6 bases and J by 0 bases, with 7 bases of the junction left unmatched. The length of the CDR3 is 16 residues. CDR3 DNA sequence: TGTGCCAGCAGGCCCGGACAGGGAAATAGCAATCAGCCCCAGCATTTT. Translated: CASRPGQGNSNQPQHF.

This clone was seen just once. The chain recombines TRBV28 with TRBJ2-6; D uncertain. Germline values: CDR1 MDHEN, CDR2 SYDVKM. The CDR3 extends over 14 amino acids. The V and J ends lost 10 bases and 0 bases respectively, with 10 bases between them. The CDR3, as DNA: TGTGCCATCGAGGCAAACTCTGGGGCCAACGTCCTGACTTTC. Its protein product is CAIEANSGANVLTF.

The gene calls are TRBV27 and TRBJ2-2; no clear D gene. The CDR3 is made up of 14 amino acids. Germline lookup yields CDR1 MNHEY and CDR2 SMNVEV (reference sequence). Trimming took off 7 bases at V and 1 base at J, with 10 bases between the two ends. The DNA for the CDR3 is TGTGCCAGCACTTACCTAGAGAACACCGGGGAGCTGTTTTTT. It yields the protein CASTYLENTGELFF.

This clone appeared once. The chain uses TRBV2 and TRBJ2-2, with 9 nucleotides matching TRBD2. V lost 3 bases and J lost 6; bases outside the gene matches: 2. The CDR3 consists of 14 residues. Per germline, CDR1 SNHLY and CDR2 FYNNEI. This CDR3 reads CASSERGGAGELFF. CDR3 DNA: TGTGCCAGCAGTGAGCGGGGGGGGGCCGGGGAGCTGTTTTTT.

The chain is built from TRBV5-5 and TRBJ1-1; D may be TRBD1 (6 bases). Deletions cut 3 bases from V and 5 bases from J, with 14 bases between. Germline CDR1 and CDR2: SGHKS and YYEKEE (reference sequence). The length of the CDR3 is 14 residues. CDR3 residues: CASSSGQPRTEAFF. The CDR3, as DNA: TGTGCCAGCAGCTCTGGACAGCCCCGGACTGAAGCTTTCTTT.

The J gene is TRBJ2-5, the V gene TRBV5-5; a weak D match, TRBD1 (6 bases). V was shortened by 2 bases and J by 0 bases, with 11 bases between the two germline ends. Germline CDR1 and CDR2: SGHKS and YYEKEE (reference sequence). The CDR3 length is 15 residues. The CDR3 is CASSFDRTYQETQYF. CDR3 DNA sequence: TGTGCCAGCAGCTTCGACAGGACCTACCAAGAGACCCAGTACTTC.

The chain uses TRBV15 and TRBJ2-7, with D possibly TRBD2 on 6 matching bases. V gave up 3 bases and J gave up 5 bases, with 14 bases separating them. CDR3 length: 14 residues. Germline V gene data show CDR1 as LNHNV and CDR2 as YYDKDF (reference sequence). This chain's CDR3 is CATSRSTGADEQYF. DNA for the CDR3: TGTGCCACCAGCAGGTCAACGGGAGCCGACGAGCAGTACTTC.

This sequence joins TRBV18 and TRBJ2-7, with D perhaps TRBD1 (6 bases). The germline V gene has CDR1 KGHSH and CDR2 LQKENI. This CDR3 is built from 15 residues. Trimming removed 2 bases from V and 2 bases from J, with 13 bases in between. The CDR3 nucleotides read TGTGCCAGCTCACCAGCGTCCGGACAGCCCTACGAGCAGTACTTC. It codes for CASSPASGQPYEQYF.

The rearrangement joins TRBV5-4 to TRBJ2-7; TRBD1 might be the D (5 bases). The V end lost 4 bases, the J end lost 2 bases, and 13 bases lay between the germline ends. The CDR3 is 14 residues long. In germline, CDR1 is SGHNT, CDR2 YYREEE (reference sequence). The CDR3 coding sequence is TGTGCCAGCAGCCGCCAGACAGCTACCTACGAGCAGTACTTC. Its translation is CASSRQTATYEQYF.